This T cell receptor (beta chain) was found in a study of T cells after posttransplantation cyclophosphamide (dated by TCRdb to about 2016). Regarding the complete study: T cell repertoire reconstitution was tracked by TRB sequencing after myeloablative bone marrow transplantation in which posttransplantation cyclophosphamide was used as GVHD prophylaxis. Public TRB sequences were compared against a database of over 3,000 sequences linked to responses to pathogens, tumor antigens, self-antigens and alloantigens. Antigen receptor sequencing was done on samples from over 30 PTCy-treated patients and from roughly 17 related bone marrow donors of those patients. Up to roughly 3 additional blood samples from 2 to 5.2 years after transplant were also TRB-sequenced in 3 patients, as was pretransplant blood from several patients. TRB sequencing was performed on blood from all 35 or so PTCy patients with 1-year posttransplant specimens. Because TRA and TRB clonality correlated tightly in 10 or so samples, later TCR analyses were limited to TRB.

With regard to this clone: Its specific antigen is unknown. No clone much larger than this one lies a single base away; base qualities are absent.

On the study overall, not on this receptor specifically: The TRB repertoires of T cells infiltrating skin or GI tract showed only limited overlap with the TRB repertoires of T cells in blood. Across about 49 patients, TRB clonality was highly associated with recipient CMV seropositivity and CMV reactivation, and PTCy diversity was similar to diversity in CNI/methotrexate controls. Donor-recipient similarity was low at 1-2 months but increased during the first year, and donor CD8+ memory clones often dominated later blood repertoires.

Genomic DNA was used for TRB sequencing, which was performed with the immunoSEQ assay at survey resolution or with the hsTCRB kit. Per the source publication's procedure: The immunoSEQ software was used for initial read processing, and the LymphoSeq R package was used for repertoire analyses. For each TRB dataset, clonality was calculated as 1 minus normalized Shannon entropy, and the Gini coefficient was computed as well. To infer phenotypes in unsorted samples, TRB sequences from sorted subsets of the recipient or donor were mapped onto unsorted samples from the same recipient. As stored in TCRdb, this immuneACCESS dataset retains in-frame rearrangements with V and J assigned. A fraction of the clones does not appear; measured against another copy, unresolved V genes explain less than half of the discrepancy, and the remainder lacks a known reason. Clone size and V and J calls were adopted from that table, with D and trimming inferred from the DNA. The sample contains some 64,000 clones, approximately 92% of them found a single time. The top ten clones comprise under 3% of the sample.

Peripheral blood samples were provided by related bone marrow donors on the day of marrow donation. Mononuclear cells from peripheral blood and bone marrow were separated by Ficoll-Hypaque density centrifugation and then cryopreserved. This receptor was taken from a woman aged 30 to 39 in good health and a related stem cell transplant donor. Input material: PBMCs.

The DNA is TGTGCCTGGAAGAACAGGGGGAACACTGAAGCTTTCTTT. This codes for CAWKNRGNTEAFF. The rearranged segments are TRBV30 and TRBJ1-1, with 7 bases matching TRBD1. Based on the germline V gene (reference sequence), the CDR1 and CDR2 sequences are GTSNPN and SVGIG. Clipping removes 4 bases from V and 1 base from J, with 3 as the unmatched junction base count. The CDR3 has 13 amino acids, counting the end cysteine and phenylalanine. The only DNA kept is the CDR3, 39 bases in frame from the first base.